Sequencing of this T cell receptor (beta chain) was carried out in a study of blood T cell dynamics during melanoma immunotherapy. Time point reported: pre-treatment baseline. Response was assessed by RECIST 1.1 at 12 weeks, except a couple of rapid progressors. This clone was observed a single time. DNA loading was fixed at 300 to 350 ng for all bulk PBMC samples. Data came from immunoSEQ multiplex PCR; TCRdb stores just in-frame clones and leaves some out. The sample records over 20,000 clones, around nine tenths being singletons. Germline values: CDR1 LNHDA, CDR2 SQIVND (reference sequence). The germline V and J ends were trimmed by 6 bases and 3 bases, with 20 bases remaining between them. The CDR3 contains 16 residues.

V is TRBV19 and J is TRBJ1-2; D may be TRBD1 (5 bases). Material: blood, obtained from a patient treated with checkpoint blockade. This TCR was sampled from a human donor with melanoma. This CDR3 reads CASRSLWGEGHYGYTF. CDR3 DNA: TGTGCCAGTAGATCTCTCTGGGGGGAAGGGCACTATGGCTACACCTTC.